The following is a T cell receptor beta chain sequence with its context. The data were obtained in a study of CD8 T cells in Susac syndrome. cDNA came from 0.5 to 1 ug RNA primed by random hexamers. TCRdb used MiXCR to reprocess the immunoSEQ multiplex PCR reads, holding one entry per CDR3 protein. This table holds a few hundred thousand distinct CDR3 sequences, about 95% found once. The CDR3 loop spans 13 amino acids. V shed 6 bases and J shed 0 bases, with 11 bases lying between them. Germline loops: CDR1 DFQATT, CDR2 SNEGSKA (reference sequence). The chain combines TRBV20-1 with TRBJ1-1; D is unclear. The sequencing sample was made of CD4+ T cells from PBMCs. The sequence came from a human donor with Susac syndrome. CDR3: CSAPGPLNTEAFF. The DNA for the CDR3 is TGCAGTGCACCCGGCCCGTTGAACACTGAAGCTTTCTTT.